A selection of T cell receptor beta chains follows, all from one sample in a study of T cell responses to AZD1222 COVID-19 vaccine. The repertoire was sequenced with immunoSEQ multiplex PCR; TCRdb's copy has only in-frame clones and lacks some. The sample lists some 170,000 clones; roughly 91% were seen once. Sequences were derived from peripheral blood, sampled on day 0 of AZD1222 vaccination. All receptors derive from an adult in good health. Each CDR3 is given with its conserved first and last residue. The D gene is left open where the match is weak. Expanded clones are given a class, and other clones once, few, many or no size at all.

>TRBJ1-5|-|-|TRBV19
TGTGCCAGTAGTATTCCGGGGGGCAGGACCTTCAATCAGCCCCAGCATTTT
CASSIPGGRTFNQPQHF
>TRBJ1-2|-|TRBD1|TRBV20-1
TGCAGTGCTGGTGGGGGCGACAGGGGATATGGCTACACCTTC
CSAGGGDRGYGYTF
>TRBJ2-7|-|TRBD1|TRBV2
TGTGCCAGCGGGGACAGACAAAACTACGAGCAGTACTTC
CASGDRQNYEQYF
>TRBJ2-7|-|TRBD1|TRBV30
TGTGCCTGGGACAGGGGAAACTACGAGCAGTACTTC
CAWDRGNYEQYF
>TRBJ2-7|-|-|TRBV6-2/TRBV6-3
TGTGCCAGCAGTTACCGGAGGTCCTACGAGCAGTACTTC
CASSYRRSYEQYF
>TRBJ1-5|-|-|TRBV5-8
TGTGCCAGCACCCTCGGGGGGGTTAGCAATCAGCCCCAGCATTTT
CASTLGGVSNQPQHF
>TRBJ1-1|once|-|TRBV7-2
TGTGCCAGCAGCTTAACAGGGACTGAAGCTTTCTTT
CASSLTGTEAFF
>TRBJ2-3|-|TRBD2|TRBV11-2
TGTGCCAGCAGCTTACTGTTGCGGGGGGCAGAAGATACGCAGTATTTT
CASSLLLRGAEDTQYF
>TRBJ2-7|-|-|TRBV24-1
TGTGCCACCAGTGACCCGCCAGGTGGGCAGGAGAGATACGAGCAGTACTTC
CATSDPPGGQERYEQYF
>TRBJ2-2|-|TRBD2|TRBV28
TGTGCCAGCAGTCCTCACGGGGGGGCGCCCACCGGGGAGCTGTTTTTT
CASSPHGGAPTGELFF
>TRBJ2-1|-|TRBD2|TRBV6-9
TGTGCCAGCAGTTATTCAGCGGGGGTCCCTTCCCTTTACGGGGCGCAGTTCTTC
CASSYSAGVPSLYGAQFF
>TRBJ1-6|once|TRBD1|TRBV5-6
TGTGCCAGCAGCAAACAGGGGTCTCGGAGTAGTTCACCCCTCCACTTT
CASSKQGSRSSSPLHF
>TRBJ1-5|-|-|TRBV7-9
TGTGCCAGCAGCTTAGCCGGCGGAGGGTATAGCAATCAGCCCCAGCATTTT
CASSLAGGGYSNQPQHF
>TRBJ1-1|once|-|TRBV10-3
TGTGCCAGCAAGGGGACTGAGAACACTGAAGCTTTCTTT
CASKGTENTEAFF
>TRBJ2-3|-|TRBD2|TRBV19
TGTGCCAGTAGTTCAGCGGGAGGAGGGGATACGCAGTATTTT
CASSSAGGGDTQYF
>TRBJ1-3|few|-|TRBV28
TGTGCCAGCAGTCGTACCGGGACCACTGGAAACACCATATATTTT
CASSRTGTTGNTIYF
>TRBJ1-5|-|-|TRBV2
TGTGCCAGCTCTAGAAGGAGCAATCAGCCCCAGCATTTT
CASSRRSNQPQHF
>TRBJ1-2|-|-|TRBV9
TGTGCCAGCAGCGTAGGGCCTACCCCCAACTATGGCTACACCTTC
CASSVGPTPNYGYTF
>TRBJ2-1|-|TRBD2|TRBV29-1
TGCAGCGTTGAGATCCGGGAGGAGTTCTTC
CSVEIREEFF
>TRBJ2-7|-|TRBD2|TRBV18
TGTGCCAGCTCACCACCCAACGCCGGGACTAGCAGTGCCCACGAGCAGTACTTC
CASSPPNAGTSSAHEQYF
>TRBJ1-4|-|TRBD1|TRBV28
TGTGCCAGCAGTTTATCCCAGGGGGTTCATGAAAAACTGTTTTTT
CASSLSQGVHEKLFF
>TRBJ1-2|few|-|TRBV19
TGTGCCAGTAGCCCCCAGGCTAACTATGGCTACACCTTC
CASSPQANYGYTF
>TRBJ1-5|-|-|TRBV5-6
TGTGCCAGCAGCTTGGGGGGGAACAATCAGCCCCAGCATTTT
CASSLGGNNQPQHF
>TRBJ2-1|-|TRBD1|TRBV7-3
TGTGCCAGCAGCTTAGCACAGAACAGGGGGCAGTTCTTC
CASSLAQNRGQFF
>TRBJ2-2|once|-|TRBV7-3
TGTGCCAGCAGCCAACAGGGGAACACCGGGGAGCTGTTTTTT
CASSQQGNTGELFF
>TRBJ1-2|-|TRBD1|TRBV5-5
TGTGCCAGCAGCTTACCGGGACAGGGAAGGAGTGGCTACACCTTC
CASSLPGQGRSGYTF